This entry lists 4 T cell receptor beta chains sequenced from one sample in a study of radiotherapy plus CTLA-4 blockade in lung cancer. Some clones are missing from TCRdb's copy, which holds only in-frame ones; the method was immunoSEQ multiplex PCR. The table lists 90,000 or so clones, roughly 87% of them singletons. Sequencing was performed on peripheral blood, taken from a patient treated with radiotherapy plus ipilimumab. Receptors were obtained from a human donor with non-small cell lung cancer who had stable disease on radiotherapy plus ipilimumab.

The CDR3 coding sequence is TGTGCCTGGAGCTCACCCTCTCCCCCACCCGTCCATCAGCCCCAGCATTTT. This gives the protein CAWSSPSPPPVHQPQHF. The rearrangement links TRBV30 to TRBJ1-5; D is unclear. This CDR3 comprises 17 residues. Germline V lookup: CDR1 GTSNPN, CDR2 SVGIG (reference sequence). Between the trimmed V and J ends, which lost 3 bases and 5 bases, there was a span of 23 bases.

The V and J genes are TRBV28 and TRBJ1-5; TRBD1 matches 7 bases. Germline CDR1 reads MDHEN; CDR2 reads SYDVKM. The ends lost 6 bases at V and 2 bases at J; junction bases unmatched: 7. The CDR3 runs 15 residues. The CDR3 DNA sequence: TGTGCCAGCAGCACAGGGGAGGCGGGCAATCAGCCCCAGCATTTT. Its protein is CASSTGEAGNQPQHF.

The chain joins TRBV6-5 to TRBJ1-1; 10 nucleotides match TRBD1. The germline gives CDR1 MNHEY, CDR2 SVGAGI. Unmatched junction bases numbered 11, after V lost 8 bases and J lost 5 bases. This CDR3 comprises 15 residues. CDR3 sequence (DNA): TGTGCCAGCTCAAAACCGGGACAGGGGAATACTGAAGCTTTCTTT. It encodes CASSKPGQGNTEAFF.

The sample holds one count of this clone. This rearrangement joins TRBV27 to TRBJ2-3; 11 bases line up with TRBD2. CDR1 and CDR2 from the germline V gene are MNHEY and SMNVEV (reference sequence). This CDR3 has 16 residues. Losses at the gene ends were 5 bases for V and 2 bases for J; bases not matched to a gene: 6. The CDR3 here is CASSTLLAGVTDTQYF. The CDR3 DNA reads as TGTGCCAGCAGTACTTTACTAGCGGGAGTCACAGATACGCAGTATTTT.